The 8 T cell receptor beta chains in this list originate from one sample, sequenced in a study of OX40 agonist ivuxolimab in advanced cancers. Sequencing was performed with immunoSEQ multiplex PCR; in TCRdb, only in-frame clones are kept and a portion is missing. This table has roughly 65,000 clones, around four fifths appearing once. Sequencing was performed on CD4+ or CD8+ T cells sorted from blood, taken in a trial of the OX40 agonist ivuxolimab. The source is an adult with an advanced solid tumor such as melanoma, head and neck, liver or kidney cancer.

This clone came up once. CDR3 DNA: TGTGCCAGCAGTTTAGGGGTTTGGACCGGGGAGCTGTTTTTT. Encoded protein: CASSLGVWTGELFF. The rearrangement uses TRBV27 and TRBJ2-2; no definite D call. Germline lookup yields CDR1 MNHEY and CDR2 SMNVEV (reference sequence). This CDR3 contains 14 residues. V was shortened by 2 bases and J by 5 bases, with 9 bases between the two germline ends.

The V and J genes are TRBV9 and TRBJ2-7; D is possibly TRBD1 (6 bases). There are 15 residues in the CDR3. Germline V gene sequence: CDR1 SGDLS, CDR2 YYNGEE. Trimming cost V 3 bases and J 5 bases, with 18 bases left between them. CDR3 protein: CASSETPQGTHEQYF. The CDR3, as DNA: TGTGCCAGCAGCGAGACCCCACAGGGTACCCACGAGCAGTACTTC.

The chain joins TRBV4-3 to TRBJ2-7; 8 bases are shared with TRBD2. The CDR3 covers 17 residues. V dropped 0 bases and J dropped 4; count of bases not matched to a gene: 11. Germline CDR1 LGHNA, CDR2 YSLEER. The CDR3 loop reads CASSQDSGGLAAYEQYF. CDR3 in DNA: TGCGCCAGCAGCCAAGATTCGGGGGGGCTAGCCGCATACGAGCAGTACTTC.

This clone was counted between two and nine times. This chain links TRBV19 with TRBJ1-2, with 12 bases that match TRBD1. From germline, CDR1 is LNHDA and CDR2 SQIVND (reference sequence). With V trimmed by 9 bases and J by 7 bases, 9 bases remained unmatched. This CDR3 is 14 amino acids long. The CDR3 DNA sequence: TGTGCCAGCGGAGGGACAGGGGGCCTTCGTGGCTACACCTTC. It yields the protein CASGGTGGLRGYTF. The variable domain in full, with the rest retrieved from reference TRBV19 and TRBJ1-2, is DGGITQSPKYLFRKEGQNVTLSCEQNLNHDAMYWYRQDPGQGLRLIYYSQIVNDFQKGDIAEGYSVSREKKESFPLTVTSAQKNPTAFYLCASGGTGGLRGYTFGSGTRLTVV.

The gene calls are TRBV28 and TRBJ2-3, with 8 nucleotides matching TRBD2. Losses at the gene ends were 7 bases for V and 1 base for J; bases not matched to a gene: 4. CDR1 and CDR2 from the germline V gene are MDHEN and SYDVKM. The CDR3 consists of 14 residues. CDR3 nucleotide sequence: TGTGCCAGCAACATAGCGGGACGCACAGATACGCAGTATTTT. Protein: CASNIAGRTDTQYF.

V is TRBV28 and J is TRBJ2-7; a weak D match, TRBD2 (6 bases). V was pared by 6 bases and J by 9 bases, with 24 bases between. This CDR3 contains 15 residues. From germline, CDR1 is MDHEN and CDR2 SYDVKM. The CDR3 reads CASSPSWGWARGQYF. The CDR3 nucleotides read TGTGCCAGCAGCCCTTCTTGGGGTTGGGCGCGGGGGCAGTACTTC.

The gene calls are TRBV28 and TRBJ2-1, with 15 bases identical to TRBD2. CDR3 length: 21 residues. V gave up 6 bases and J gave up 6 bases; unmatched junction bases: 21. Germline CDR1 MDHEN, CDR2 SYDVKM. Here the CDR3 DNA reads TGTGCCAGCAGAGGCCCCGACCCCGGGACTAGCGGGAGGTCTGGTGGCAATGAGCAGTTCTTC. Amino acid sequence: CASRGPDPGTSGRSGGNEQFF.

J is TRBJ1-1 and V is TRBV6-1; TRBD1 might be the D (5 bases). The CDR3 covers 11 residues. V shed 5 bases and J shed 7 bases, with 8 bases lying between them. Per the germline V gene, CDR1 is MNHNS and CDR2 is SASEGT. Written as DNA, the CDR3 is TGTGCCAGCAGTCGGGGCGGTGAAGCTTTCTTT. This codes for CASSRGGEAFF.